Listed here are 21 T cell receptor beta chains from one sample, sequenced in a study of graft-versus-host responses after intestinal transplantation. No antigen has been identified for these receptors. The repertoire was sequenced with immunoSEQ multiplex PCR; TCRdb's copy has only in-frame clones and lacks some. Of some 110,000 clones in the sample, roughly nine tenths are singletons; the top ten hold approximately 0.88%. The sample consisted of unstimulated CD4+ T cells sorted from spleen or lymph node cells, taken before intestinal transplant. The receptor set was obtained from a human donor who received an intestinal transplant.

V and J are TRBV4-1 and TRBJ2-1; D may be TRBD1 (6 bases). Trimming removed 1 base from V and 1 base from J, with 8 bases in between. Germline loops: CDR1 MGHRA, CDR2 YSYEKL. The CDR3 length is 15 residues. The CDR3 region has the DNA TGCGCCAGCAGCCAAGGAGGGGGTTCCTACAATGAGCAGTTCTTC. Protein: CASSQGGGSYNEQFF.

CDR3 DNA: TGTGCCAGCTCACCAGGGACAGGGAATTCACCCCTCCACTTT. Protein sequence: CASSPGTGNSPLHF. This chain joins TRBV18 and TRBJ1-6, with 9 nucleotides matching TRBD1. CDR1 is KGHSH and CDR2 is LQKENI in the germline V gene. Germline trimming cut 2 bases from V and 7 bases from J; bases unmatched to any gene: 0. This CDR3 comprises 14 residues. Filled out from reference TRBV18 and TRBJ1-6, the complete variable domain reads NAGVMQNPRHLVRRRGQEARLRCSPMKGHSHVYWYRQLPEEGLKFMVYLQKENIIDESGMPKERFSAEFPKEGPSILRIQQVVRGDSAAYFCASSPGTGNSPLHFGNGTRLTVT.

V gene TRBV11-1 combines with J gene TRBJ2-5; D unresolved. In germline, CDR1 is SGHAT, CDR2 FQDESV (reference sequence). V dropped 1 base and J dropped 1 base, with 7 bases sitting between them. CDR3 length: 14 residues. CDR3 DNA: TGTGCCAGCAGCTTAGGGACGGTCCAAGAGACCCAGTACTTC. Translating it yields CASSLGTVQETQYF.

Only a few counts were recorded for this clone. This CDR3 is CASSVDWGFGEKLFF. The CDR3 nucleotides read TGTGCCAGCAGCGTAGATTGGGGATTCGGTGAAAAACTGTTTTTT. The V gene is TRBV9, the J gene TRBJ1-4, with D hard to call. Germline values: CDR1 SGDLS, CDR2 YYNGEE. Trimming removed 0 bases from V and 7 bases from J, with 13 bases in between. CDR3 length equals 15 residues.

The genes are TRBV4-2 and TRBJ2-5, with TRBD1 matching 12 bases. V lost 4 bases, J lost 11 bases, and 20 bases stayed unmatched. CDR1 and CDR2 (germline): LGHNA, YNFKEQ. The CDR3 loop spans 18 amino acids. The CDR3 is CASSPGTGGSRTAREQYF. The CDR3 DNA sequence: TGTGCCAGCAGCCCCGGGACAGGGGGCAGCCGAACCGCTAGAGAGCAGTACTTC.

The chain couples TRBV19 to TRBJ2-1, with TRBD2 matching 13 bases. V shed 5 bases and J 7 bases; nucleotides not matched to a gene: 8. This CDR3 has 16 amino acids. Germline CDR1 reads LNHDA; CDR2 reads SQIVND (reference sequence). The CDR3 nucleotides are TGTGCCAGTAGTTCAATACTAGCGGGAGGGTTTAATGAGCAGTTCTTC. Encoded protein: CASSSILAGGFNEQFF.

The DNA of the CDR3 is TGTGCCAGCAGACAGGTTCGGGACACTGAAGCTTTCTTT. Its protein is CASRQVRDTEAFF. The chain couples TRBV6-6 to TRBJ1-1; D is possibly TRBD1 (5 bases). The germline gives CDR1 MNHNY, CDR2 SVGAGI (reference sequence). This CDR3 has 13 residues. Deletions cut 6 bases from V and 3 bases from J, with 11 bases between.

The gene calls are TRBV4-2 and TRBJ1-6, with 9 bases aligning to TRBD1. V lost 0 bases, J lost 8 bases, and 5 bases stayed unmatched. Germline V gene data show CDR1 as LGHNA and CDR2 as YNFKEQ. The CDR3 contains 16 residues. CDR3 sequence reads: CASSQDGTGYYSPLHF. The DNA of the CDR3 is TGTGCCAGCAGCCAAGACGGGACAGGGTATTATTCACCCCTCCACTTT.

The chain uses TRBV6-5 and TRBJ2-7; D assignment may be TRBD1 or TRBD2 (6 bases each). V lost 0 bases and J 0 bases, leaving 9 bases between the germline ends. CDR1 and CDR2 from the germline V gene are MNHEY and SVGAGI. The CDR3 runs 15 residues. For the CDR3, the DNA is TGTGCCAGCAGTTACTCGCGGGACACCTCCTACGAGCAGTACTTC. Protein sequence: CASSYSRDTSYEQYF.

The chain employs TRBV2 and TRBJ1-1, with a tentative D call TRBD1 (5 bases). The V and J ends lost 0 bases and 0 bases respectively, with 20 bases between them. The V gene's germline CDR1 is SNHLY and CDR2 FYNNEI. This CDR3 comprises 19 residues. The CDR3 bases are TGTGCCAGCAGTGAAGCCCCCCCAGAACGGGGCCAAATGAACACTGAAGCTTTCTTT. It encodes CASSEAPPERGQMNTEAFF. The full variable domain, with the rest looked up from reference TRBV2 and TRBJ1-1, is EPEVTQTPSHQVTQMGQEVILRCVPISNHLYFYWYRQILGQKVEFLVSFYNNEISEKSEIFDDQFSVERPDGSNFTLKIRSTKLEDSAMYFCASSEAPPERGQMNTEAFFGQGTRLTVV.

This chain uses TRBV18 with TRBJ1-1; D is unclear. CDR3 length: 13 amino acids. Germline V gene sequence: CDR1 KGHSH, CDR2 LQKENI. Trimming took off 5 bases at V and 2 bases at J, with 9 bases between the two ends. CDR3 amino acids: CASSAGPNTEAFF. The DNA for the CDR3 is TGTGCCAGCTCAGCAGGACCCAACACTGAAGCTTTCTTT.

This rearrangement joins TRBV5-1 to TRBJ2-6, with no clear D. Between the trimmed V and J ends, which lost 5 bases and 0 bases, there was a span of 9 bases. This CDR3 is 15 amino acids long. The V gene's germline CDR1 is SGHRS and CDR2 YFSETQ. As DNA, the CDR3 is TGCGCCAGCAGGTTTACAGCCTCTGGGGCCAACGTCCTGACTTTC. Translating gives CASRFTASGANVLTF. Filled out from reference TRBV5-1 and TRBJ2-6, the complete variable domain reads KAGVTQTPRYLIKTRGQQVTLSCSPISGHRSVSWYQQTPGQGLQFLFEYFSETQRNKGNFPGRFSGRQFSNSRSEMNVSTLELGDSALYLCASRFTASGANVLTFGAGSRLTVL.

The chain joins TRBV5-4 to TRBJ1-1; weak D call: TRBD1 (6 bases). The CDR3 covers 14 residues. CDR1 and CDR2 from the germline V gene are SGHNT and YYREEE (reference sequence). The ends were cut back, 4 bases at V and 6 bases at J, with 16 bases in the middle. The CDR3 protein is CASSRAGGRAEAFF. The DNA of the CDR3 is TGTGCCAGCAGCCGGGCCGGGGGCAGGGCTGAAGCTTTCTTT.

The gene calls are TRBV20-1 and TRBJ2-5, with no clear D. The CDR3 spans 11 residues. V shed 7 bases and J shed 1 base, with 7 bases lying between them. The germline V gene has CDR1 DFQATT and CDR2 SNEGSKA (reference sequence). CDR3 loop: CSVSAQETQYF. CDR3 nucleotides: TGCAGTGTTTCGGCCCAAGAGACCCAGTACTTC.

The chain uses TRBV5-4 and TRBJ2-7, with D possibly matching TRBD1 (6 bases). CDR3 length: 14 amino acids. In germline, CDR1 is SGHNT, CDR2 YYREEE (reference sequence). The ends were cut back, 2 bases at V and 1 base at J, with 10 bases in the middle. CDR3 sequence: CASSFDRFSYEQYF. CDR3 DNA sequence: TGTGCCAGCAGCTTCGACAGGTTTTCCTACGAGCAGTACTTC.

The chain uses TRBV5-1 and TRBJ2-2, with D unclear. V lost 7 bases and J lost 4, with 14 bases in between. There are 14 residues in the CDR3. Germline V gives CDR1 SGHRS, CDR2 YFSETQ. For the CDR3, the DNA is TGCGCCAGCTCCTTGGGAACAGTCACCGGGGAGCTGTTTTTT. Translated, it gives CASSLGTVTGELFF.

The chain employs TRBV11-3 and TRBJ2-2, with D perhaps matching TRBD1 (5 bases). The CDR3 runs to 16 residues. The V gene's germline CDR1 is SGHNT and CDR2 YENEEA. V was shortened by 5 bases and J by 0 bases, with 13 bases between the two germline ends. The CDR3 reads CASSTRTTANTGELFF. The CDR3 nucleotides are TGTGCCAGCAGCACCCGGACGACAGCGAACACCGGGGAGCTGTTTTTT.

The genes are TRBV5-6 and TRBJ2-5; D is possibly TRBD2 (5 bases). The germline V gene has CDR1 SGHDT and CDR2 YYEEEE. Trimming took 3 bases from V and 2 from J, leaving 11 bases between them. This CDR3 region has 14 residues. The CDR3 bases are TGTGCCAGCAGCTACCGGACGGGACAAGAGACCCAGTACTTC. It is translated as CASSYRTGQETQYF.

The chain links TRBV5-4 to TRBJ2-7, with TRBD2 as a possible D gene (5 bases). This CDR3 comprises 12 residues. V lost 4 bases to trimming and J lost 6 bases, with 11 bases between them. Germline V gives CDR1 SGHNT, CDR2 YYREEE (reference sequence). The CDR3 sequence: CASSTTRAEQYF. The CDR3, as DNA: TGTGCCAGCAGCACAACTAGGGCCGAGCAGTACTTC.

V is TRBV28 and J is TRBJ1-6, with D hard to call. Per the germline V gene, CDR1 is MDHEN and CDR2 is SYDVKM. V lost 2 bases and J 10 bases, leaving 12 bases between the germline ends. The CDR3 sequence is 14 residues long. The CDR3 loop is CASSLGRGYSPLHF. The DNA of the CDR3 is TGTGCCAGCAGTTTAGGTCGAGGGTACTCACCCCTCCACTTT.

The CDR3: CASSLPLWVATLKRYNEQFF. DNA for the CDR3: TGTGCCAGCAGTTTACCCCTTTGGGTAGCGACCCTTAAGAGGTACAATGAGCAGTTCTTC. The chain links TRBV28 to TRBJ2-1; D may be TRBD2 (5 bases). The germline CDR1 and CDR2 sequences are MDHEN and SYDVKM. V lost 2 bases and J 4 bases, leaving 27 bases between the germline ends. This CDR3 region has 20 residues.